This T cell receptor (beta chain) stems from a study of T-cell memory formation after mild COVID-19. As concerns this clonotype: Its antigen is still unknown.

Germline-derived CDR1 and CDR2 are LNHDA and SQIVND (reference sequence). The CDR3 covers 15 residues. Trimming removed 6 bases at V and 4 bases at J, with 16 bases between. Study-level points and caveats: Contracting clones from day 15 to 85 showed balanced CD4/CD8; later expanders favored CD4+.

Constant-segment-primed 5'RACE gave TCR alpha and TCR beta cDNA libraries with sample barcodes and UMIs. In TCRdb, the 5' RACE reads were re-called with MiXCR into one record per CDR3 protein. The sample holds about 250,000 distinct CDR3 sequences; approximately 15% are singletons and the top ten take 2.1%. The rearrangement links TRBV19 to TRBJ1-5; the D gene is possibly TRBD1 (5 bases). Specimen: PBMCs or a T cell subset sorted from them (not recorded which). The sequence was obtained from an adult woman who had mild COVID-19 (a few samples of this study predate the infection). Cell type and time point are not known. CDR3 bases: TGTGCCAGTAGGTTGCACCGGGACGGAAATCAGCCCCAGCATTTT. Translating it yields CASRLHRDGNQPQHF.